This T cell receptor (beta chain) was sequenced during a study of blood T cell repertoires in COVID-19. About the study: Sites across the United States, Italy and Spain contributed samples from acute and convalescent COVID-19. PBMCs, B-cell-depleted T cells, or T cells were the source of the cDNA or gDNA that made up the material.

Methods used by the authors: From reference gene primer amplification, estimates of nucleated cell counts were derived. Sequencing was performed with immunoSEQ multiplex PCR; in TCRdb, only in-frame clones are kept and a portion is missing. Clonal size and the V and J genes are those of that table, whereas D and trimming came from the DNA. The sample shows around 300,000 clones, over 80% of them seen only once. Trimming took 0 bases from V and 1 from J, leaving 14 bases between them. The CDR3 length is 16 residues. Germline CDR1 SGHRS, CDR2 YFSETQ. The V call is TRBV5-1, the J call TRBJ2-7; D is undetermined. This sequence originates from a woman aged 45-65 years with active or convalescent COVID-19. Sequencing used peripheral blood. CDR3 amino acids: CASSLAPFPLSYEQYF. CDR3 nucleotide sequence: TGCGCCAGCAGCTTGGCCCCGTTTCCCCTTTCCTACGAGCAGTACTTC.